These T cell receptor beta chains were read from a single sample in a study of CD4 and CD8 cells across lung adenocarcinoma regions. TCRdb redid the calling of the PCR reads with MiXCR, one entry per CDR3 protein. The table records more than 9,000 distinct CDR3 sequences, roughly 48% of them present only once. Sequencing was performed on CD8+ T cells from the margin of a lung tumor. All receptors come from a female donor with lung adenocarcinoma. The CD4 and CD8 labels of this study may be unreliable. CDR3s include the opening cysteine and the closing phenylalanine or tryptophan. D genes are given only for firm matches. Rows give clone size only sometimes, using once, few, many, or a class for an expanded clone.

v_gene	j_gene	abundance	d_gene	CDR3aa	CDR3nt
TRBV4-1	TRBJ2-3	few	TRBD2	CASSQGAGGTDTQYF	TGCGCCAGCAGCCAAGGGGCGGGGGGGACAGATACGCAGTATTTT
TRBV6-5	TRBJ2-3	NA	NA	CASSYLQAVGTGAQYF	TGTGCCAGCAGTTACCTCCAGGCTGTGGGCACCGGGGCGCAGTATTTT
TRBV12-3/TRBV12-4	TRBJ2-2	NA	NA	CASSLRAMSTGALFF	TGTGCCAGCAGCCTCCGGGCTATGAGCACAGGTGCGCTGTTTTTT
TRBV6-1	TRBJ2-1	once	NA	CASSDFETSGEQFF	TGTGCCAGCAGTGATTTTGAGACTTCCGGGGAGCAGTTCTTT
TRBV6-1	TRBJ2-3	medium-sized	NA	CASKGSTDTQYF	TGTGCCAGCAAAGGATCCACAGATACGCAGTATTTT
TRBV6-4	TRBJ2-5	medium-sized	NA	CASSDPDGQNQETQYF	TGTGCCAGCAGTGACCCGGACGGACAGAACCAAGAGACCCAGTACTTC
TRBV6-1	TRBJ2-5	medium-sized	NA	CASSEVWGLLEAQYF	TGTGCCAGCAGTGAAGTGTGGGGCCTATTAGAGGCCCAGTACTTC
TRBV10-3	TRBJ2-2	NA	NA	CATRPGELANTGALYF	TGTGCCACGAGGCCGGGGGAACTCGCGAACACAGGGGCGCTGTATTTT
TRBV6-1	TRBJ2-1	NA	TRBD2	CASRTSGRFFEQFF	TGTGCCAGCAGGACTAGCGGGAGGTTTTTTGAGCAGTTCTTC
TRBV6-1	TRBJ2-6	NA	TRBD1	CANRGTGAYVQSF	TGTGCCAACAGGGGAACTGGGGCCTACGTGCAGTCCTTC
TRBV7-2	TRBJ1-6	NA	NA	CASSLTGFSPLHF	TGTGCCAGCAGCTTAACAGGGTTTTCACCCCTCCACTTT
TRBV27	TRBJ2-3	NA	NA	CASSLSGGRDHHTQYF	TGTGCCAGCAGTTTATCGGGAGGCCGTGACCACCATACGCAGTATTTC
TRBV6-5	TRBJ2-1	NA	TRBD2	CASRFSGTSAGELFF	TGTGCCAGCAGATTCTCCGGGACTAGCGCCGGTGAGCTGTTTTTC
TRBV7-2	TRBJ2-5	NA	NA	CASSRETQETQYF	TGTGCCAGCAGCCGGGAGACTCAAGAGACCCAGTACTTC
TRBV25-1	TRBJ2-3	once	NA	CASSPLGQSSSYNAQYF	TGTGCCAGCAGTCCCCTCGGACAGTCCTCCTCCTACAATGCGCAGTATTTT
TRBV12-3/TRBV12-4	TRBJ2-5	NA	NA	CASSLNYRETQYF	TGTGCCAGCAGTTTGAACTATCGGGAGACCCAGTACTTC
TRBV10-1	TRBJ2-1	NA	NA	CAKNTDPSLYNEQFF	TGCGCCAAAAACACAGACCCGTCTCTCTACAATGAGCAGTTCTTC
TRBV6-5	TRBJ2-5	NA	NA	CASSYSTSANAQYF	TGTGCCAGCAGTTACTCGACTAGTGCAAATGCGCAGTACTTC
TRBV6-1	TRBJ1-4	NA	NA	CASSGRQGDTNEKLFF	TGTGCCAGCAGTGGAAGGCAGGGCGACACGAATGAAAAACTGTTTTTT
TRBV5-1	TRBJ2-1	medium-sized	NA	CASSLGVGNEQFF	TGCGCCAGCAGCTTGGGGGTGGGCAATGAGCAGTTCTTC
TRBV7-6	TRBJ2-4	NA	NA	CASSSPGAWAKNIQYF	TGTGCCAGCAGCTCCCCGGGCGCGTGGGCCAAAAATATTCAGTACTTC
TRBV3-1	TRBJ2-1	NA	TRBD1	CASSQGTGAYNEQFF	TGTGCCAGCAGTCAGGGGACAGGGGCATACAATGAGCAGTTCTTC
TRBV10-3	TRBJ2-2	NA	TRBD1	CATLDRSINTGELFF	TGTGCCACATTGGACAGGTCGATTAACACCGGGGAGCTGTTTTTT
TRBV12-3/TRBV12-4	TRBJ2-7	few	NA	CASSLRRRDEQYF	TGTGCCAGCAGTTTACGGCGGAGGGACGAGCAGTACTTC
TRBV7-2	TRBJ2-7	NA	NA	CASSSVGRSSYEQYF	TGTGCCAGCAGCTCAGTTGGGAGGAGCTCCTACGAGCAGTACTTC
TRBV6-1	TRBJ2-7	NA	NA	CASRDAASYEQYF	TGTGCCAGCAGGGACGCTGCCTCCTACGAGCAGTACTTC
TRBV10-3	TRBJ1-3	many	NA	CAISSPGRHSGNTIYF	TGTGCCATCAGTTCTCCGGGACGCCACTCTGGAAACACCATATATTTT
TRBV10-1	TRBJ2-1	NA	TRBD2	CASSDMGLAGGPYNEQFF	TGCGCCAGCAGTGATATGGGACTAGCGGGAGGGCCCTACAATGAGCAGTTCTTC
TRBV10-2	TRBJ2-1	NA	NA	CASSLSTVDSDEQFF	TGCGCCAGCAGCCTGTCTACTGTGGATTCAGATGAGCAGTTCTTC
TRBV23-1	TRBJ1-2	few	TRBD1	CARFPRTGNYGYTF	TGCGCCAGATTCCCGAGGACAGGAAACTATGGCTACACCTTC
TRBV7-2	TRBJ2-1	many	TRBD2	CASSEGLAGVNEQFF	TGTGCCAGCAGCGAGGGGCTAGCGGGGGTGAATGAGCAGTTCTTC